This T cell receptor beta chain stems from a study of T-cell reconstitution after alpha-beta-depleted transplantation in children. This sample's TCRbeta library carried unique molecular identifier barcodes. One entry per CDR3 protein, called by TCRdb with MiXCR from the PCR reads. Here the sample spans 500,000 to 600,000 distinct CDR3 sequences, about 30% being singletons. V was cut by 2 bases and J by 7 bases, with 14 bases left in between. The CDR3 spans 15 residues. The sample in question was PBMCs from the stem cell graft donor, obtained from the stem cell graft. This chain links TRBV12-3 or TRBV12-4 with TRBJ2-2; D possibly corresponds to TRBD1 (6 bases). The clonotype comes from a human donor who donated a stem cell graft to a child with aplastic anemia. The CDR3 sequence is CASSLLTGPVGELFF. The CDR3 DNA reads TGTGCCAGCAGTTTACTGACAGGTCCGGTCGGGGAGCTGTTTTTT.